Presented here are 12 T cell receptor beta chains from one specimen sequenced in a study of shared clonotypes between healthy human individuals. The repertoire was sequenced with immunoSEQ multiplex PCR; TCRdb's copy has only in-frame clones and lacks some. This table holds a few hundred thousand clones, around 97% found once. The sample was naive CD4+ T cells sorted from blood. Subset defined: CD45RA+ positively selected. These TCRs come from a woman aged 25 to 39 in good health.

CDR3 DNA sequence: TGTGCCAGCAGCTTACCCCTATGGGGGATCAGCAATGAGCAGTTCTTC. Amino acid sequence: CASSLPLWGISNEQFF. This rearrangement joins TRBV7-8 to TRBJ2-1, with D perhaps TRBD1 or TRBD2 (5 bases each). Germline-derived CDR1 and CDR2 are SGHVS and FQNEAQ. V was clipped by 2 bases and J by 6 bases, with 17 bases between them. The CDR3 runs to 16 residues.

The chain employs TRBV18 and TRBJ2-1; 10 nucleotides agree with TRBD1. With V trimmed by 4 bases and J by 6 bases, 18 bases remained unmatched. The CDR3 totals 19 residues. Germline assignment: CDR1 KGHSH and CDR2 LQKENI. In DNA, the CDR3 is TGTGCCAGCTCACTATCGGCGGAAAGTAGTGGGACAGGGGTCAATGAGCAGTTCTTC. This codes for CASSLSAESSGTGVNEQFF.

The V gene is TRBV19, the J gene TRBJ2-1; 7 nucleotides match TRBD2. CDR1 is LNHDA and CDR2 is SQIVND in the germline V gene (reference sequence). J gave up 0 bases and V 6 bases, and 5 bases lay outside the gene matches. The CDR3 totals 15 residues. CDR3 protein: CASRIGGSSYNEQFF. Written as DNA, the CDR3 is TGTGCCAGTAGGATTGGCGGGAGCTCCTACAATGAGCAGTTCTTC.

This chain connects TRBV28 to TRBJ2-1; TRBD2 is a possible D gene (5 bases). Germline values: CDR1 MDHEN, CDR2 SYDVKM. Trimming cost V 3 bases and J 9 bases, with 15 bases left between them. CDR3 length: 14 residues. The CDR3 spells CASSFSPGSGEQFF. The CDR3 nucleotides read TGTGCCAGCAGTTTCTCCCCGGGGAGCGGTGAGCAGTTCTTC.

The V call is TRBV28, the J call TRBJ2-7; 10 positions match TRBD2. Germline V CDR1 and CDR2: MDHEN, SYDVKM. This CDR3 spans 14 amino acids. J lost 4 bases, V lost 8 bases, and 8 bases had no gene match. The CDR3 DNA follows: TGTGCCAGCGCTGCCCCGGGACTAGCGTACGAGCAGTACTTC. Encoded protein: CASAAPGLAYEQYF.

V gene TRBV5-4 combines with J gene TRBJ2-3, with D possibly being TRBD1 (5 bases). CDR1 and CDR2 (germline): SGHNT, YYREEE (reference sequence). The CDR3 runs to 15 residues. The ends were cut back, 1 base at V and 4 bases at J, with 13 bases in the middle. Here the CDR3 DNA reads TGTGCCAGCAGCTTGCAGGCAGGGATCGCAGATACGCAGTATTTT. The encoded protein is CASSLQAGIADTQYF.

The chain uses TRBV7-9 and TRBJ1-1; no clear D gene. CDR1 is SEHNR and CDR2 is FQNEAQ in the germline V gene (reference sequence). The CDR3 has 14 residues. Trimming removed 2 bases from V and 5 bases from J, with 12 bases in between. CDR3 loop: CASSLHPGGTEAFF. Written as DNA, the CDR3 is TGTGCCAGCAGCTTACACCCCGGAGGGACTGAAGCTTTCTTT.

With respect to this clone: A junction boundary mismatches the germline segment, possibly from a read error. This chain connects TRBV11-2 to TRBJ1-1, with D possibly matching TRBD1 (6 bases). In germline, CDR1 is SGHAT, CDR2 FQNNGV. The CDR3 sequence is 16 residues long. The CDR3 protein is CASSLDANRAGTEAFF. The CDR3 region has the DNA TGTGCCAGCAGCCTAGACGCGAACAGGGCGGGGACTGAAGCTTTCTTT.

The chain has TRBV4-1 and TRBJ1-4, with D perhaps matching TRBD1 (5 bases). Between the trimmed V and J ends, which lost 0 bases and 3 bases, there was a span of 8 bases. Germline loops: CDR1 MGHRA, CDR2 YSYEKL. The CDR3 is 15 amino acids. The CDR3 sequence: CASSQDRVSNEKLFF. The CDR3 DNA sequence: TGCGCCAGCAGCCAAGACAGGGTTTCTAATGAAAAACTGTTTTTT.

CDR3 sequence: CASSRGHSGYEQYF. The CDR3 DNA is TGTGCCAGTAGTCGGGGGCATAGCGGGTACGAGCAGTACTTC. The rearrangement uses TRBV19 and TRBJ2-7; D is perhaps TRBD2 (7 bases). V was pared by 5 bases and J by 4 bases, with 15 bases between. CDR1 and CDR2 (germline): LNHDA, SQIVND (reference sequence). The CDR3 runs to 14 residues.

The chain is built from TRBV4-1 and TRBJ2-1; the D gene could be TRBD1 or TRBD2 (5 bases each). Germline V gene data show CDR1 as MGHRA and CDR2 as YSYEKL. The length of the CDR3 is 18 residues. Trimming took off 0 bases at V and 5 bases at J, with 20 bases between the two ends. The CDR3 region is CASSQELVLGTANNEQFF. In nucleotides, the CDR3 is TGCGCCAGCAGCCAAGAATTGGTCTTAGGGACCGCCAACAATGAGCAGTTCTTC.

The gene calls are TRBV7-9 and TRBJ1-1, with 7 bases identical to TRBD1. This CDR3 has 16 residues. The J segment lost 5 bases and the V segment lost 1 base, leaving 10 bases of the junction unmatched. Germline V lookup: CDR1 SEHNR, CDR2 FQNEAQ (reference sequence). The DNA of the CDR3 is TGTGCCAGCAGCTTAGTCAGGGGGACGGAGGGGACTGAAGCTTTCTTT. It encodes CASSLVRGTEGTEAFF.